These 22 T cell receptor beta chains came from one sample sequenced in a study of Ad26.COV2.S vaccination and SARS-CoV-2 variants. Treatment meaning: 19 received Ad26.COV2.S at low or high dose, single or two shots; a few received placebo; per-sample allocation not given. Samples came from day 63 after the first vaccine or placebo injection. The method was immunoSEQ multiplex PCR; TCRdb's version includes in-frame clones alone and lacks a portion of them. The sample has approximately 300,000 clones, approximately 80% seen once; the top ten hold 2% to 2.5%. Sequenced material: peripheral blood, taken in a trial of Ad26.COV2.S vaccine versus placebo. These receptors came from a person between 18 and 59 years old who received the Ad26.COV2.S COVID-19 vaccine or a placebo.

This chain joins TRBV27 and TRBJ1-5; weak D call: TRBD1 (6 bases). The V end lost 10 bases, the J end lost 3 bases, and 16 bases lay between the germline ends. This CDR3 spans 14 amino acids. CDR1 MNHEY and CDR2 SMNVEV come from the germline V gene (reference sequence). The CDR3 nucleotides read TGTGCCATCTCACGGGCAGGGGACAATCAGCCCCAGCATTTT. This sequence encodes CAISRAGDNQPQHF.

The chain couples TRBV19 to TRBJ2-6, with D unclear. The V end lost 6 bases, the J end lost 0 bases, and 18 bases lay between the germline ends. CDR1 LNHDA and CDR2 SQIVND come from the germline V gene (reference sequence). This CDR3 has 18 amino acids. The CDR3 region has the DNA TGTGCCAGTAGATCCTCCGGCAACCTTTTCTCTGGGGCCAACGTCCTGACTTTC. Its protein product is CASRSSGNLFSGANVLTF.

This chain connects TRBV28 to TRBJ1-5, with D unresolved. Germline CDR1 is MDHEN and CDR2 is SYDVKM. The CDR3 loop spans 15 amino acids. V shed 2 bases and J shed 2 bases, with 10 bases lying between them. CDR3 residues: CASSLQSGGNQPQHF. The CDR3 bases are TGTGCCAGCAGTTTACAGAGCGGGGGCAATCAGCCCCAGCATTTT.

The chain joins TRBV6-5 to TRBJ1-2; 11 bases fit TRBD1. Trimming removed 0 bases from V and 4 bases from J; junction bases left unmatched: 4. CDR1 is MNHEY and CDR2 is SVGAGI in the germline V gene. The CDR3 extends over 16 amino acids. The CDR3 sequence is CASSYSRTGGGYGYTF. The CDR3 nucleotides read TGTGCCAGCAGTTACTCCCGGACAGGGGGCGGCTATGGCTACACCTTC.

This clone occurred once. The chain carries TRBV5-1 and TRBJ1-1; 8 bases align to TRBD1. This CDR3 is 14 amino acids long. The germline V gene has CDR1 SGHRS and CDR2 YFSETQ. After removal of 3 bases from V and 5 bases from J, the junction contained 6 bases not matched to a gene. The DNA for the CDR3 is TGCGCCAGCAGCTATACAGGGGGAGGTACTGAAGCTTTCTTT. Amino acid sequence: CASSYTGGGTEAFF.

The chain combines TRBV25-1 with TRBJ2-7, with D possibly TRBD1 on 5 matching bases. Germline-derived CDR1 and CDR2 are MGHDK and SYGVNS. CDR3 length: 14 amino acids. Trimming stripped 2 bases from V and 0 bases from J, with 8 bases between. CDR3 sequence: CASSEGARSYEQYF. In DNA, the CDR3 is TGTGCCAGCAGTGAAGGGGCACGCTCCTACGAGCAGTACTTC.

The rearrangement links TRBV28 to TRBJ2-1, with D uncertain. Germline assignment: CDR1 MDHEN and CDR2 SYDVKM. The V gene lost 3 bases and the J gene lost 10 bases, with 10 bases spanning the gap. This CDR3 comprises 12 residues. The CDR3: CASSLGFGEQFF. CDR3 DNA sequence: TGTGCCAGCAGTTTGGGGTTTGGAGAGCAGTTCTTC.

This chain connects TRBV18 to TRBJ1-1, with 12 positions matching TRBD1. V lost 3 bases to trimming and J lost 3 bases; unmatched junction nucleotides: 5. This CDR3 is built from 16 residues. CDR1 KGHSH and CDR2 LQKENI come from the germline V gene. CDR3 DNA: TGTGCCAGCTCACCCCGGGACAGGGGGCGGGACACTGAAGCTTTCTTT. Protein product: CASSPRDRGRDTEAFF.

V gene TRBV19 combines with J gene TRBJ1-5, with D hard to call. The V and J ends lost 6 bases and 8 bases respectively, with 14 bases between them. The CDR3 is 13 residues long. The V gene's germline CDR1 is LNHDA and CDR2 SQIVND (reference sequence). The DNA for the CDR3 is TGTGCCAGTAGCCTCACCCGTCCAGAGCCCCAGCATTTT. This gives the protein CASSLTRPEPQHF.

The rearrangement links TRBV6-6 to TRBJ1-4; TRBD1 aligns across 8 bases. Losses at the gene ends were 5 bases for V and 10 bases for J; bases not matched to a gene: 12. Germline CDR1 reads MNHNY; CDR2 reads SVGAGI (reference sequence). This CDR3 has 15 residues. The CDR3: CASSPLKTGEGKLFF. Written as DNA, the CDR3 is TGTGCCAGCAGTCCCCTAAAGACAGGGGAGGGAAAACTGTTTTTT.

The gene calls are TRBV7-3 and TRBJ2-1; D possibly corresponds to TRBD2 (6 bases). The CDR3 contains 15 residues. The germline CDR1 and CDR2 sequences are SGHTA and FQGTGA. The V and J ends lost 5 bases and 2 bases respectively, with 13 bases between them. The chain's CDR3 is CASSPDGGAYNEQFF. The DNA of the CDR3 is TGTGCCAGCAGCCCCGATGGAGGGGCCTACAATGAGCAGTTCTTC. Full variable domain (missing parts from reference TRBV7-3 and TRBJ2-1): GAGVSQTPSNKVTEKGKYVELRCDPISGHTALYWYRQSLGQGPEFLIYFQGTGAADDSGLPNDRFFAVRPEGSVSTLKIQRTERGDSAVYLCASSPDGGAYNEQFFGPGTRLTVL.

The chain couples TRBV19 to TRBJ1-5, with a tentative D call TRBD1 (5 bases). CDR1 and CDR2 from the germline V gene are LNHDA and SQIVND (reference sequence). Trimming shortened V by 6 bases and J by 11 bases, and 26 bases separated the two germline ends. The CDR3 loop spans 16 amino acids. This CDR3 is CASSQGAPAAGSTQHF. CDR3 nucleotide sequence: TGTGCCAGTAGCCAAGGGGCACCCGCTGCCGGTAGTACCCAGCATTTT.

The chain joins TRBV6-4 to TRBJ1-4; D not resolved. The CDR3 length is 15 residues. The V end was cut by 3 bases, the J end by 8 bases, with 16 bases between. Germline V gene sequence: CDR1 MRHNA, CDR2 SNTAGT. The CDR3 nucleotides are TGTGCCAGCAGTGAGGGGTCGCCGGGAAGAGAAAAACTGTTTTTT. Amino acids: CASSEGSPGREKLFF.

The chain joins TRBV30 to TRBJ1-2; 9 bases agree with TRBD1. Germline-derived CDR1 and CDR2 are GTSNPN and SVGIG (reference sequence). This CDR3 is 16 amino acids long. Trimming removed 0 bases from V and 7 bases from J; junction bases left unmatched: 12. The CDR3 here is CAWSVDIGTGSSGYTF. CDR3 DNA sequence: TGTGCCTGGAGTGTAGATATAGGGACAGGGTCATCTGGCTACACCTTC.

CDR3 protein: CASSSTSGGATYNEQFF. The CDR3 DNA reads TGTGCCAGCAGCTCGACTAGCGGGGGGGCCACCTACAATGAGCAGTTCTTC. The chain uses TRBV5-6 and TRBJ2-1; 14 bases fit TRBD2. The CDR3 is made up of 17 amino acids. CDR1 and CDR2 (germline): SGHDT, YYEEEE. Losses at the gene ends were 3 bases for V and 2 bases for J; bases not matched to a gene: 4.

The rearrangement joins TRBV5-5 to TRBJ2-5, with TRBD1 as a possible D gene (5 bases). The CDR3 has 14 amino acids. Germline V gene sequence: CDR1 SGHKS, CDR2 YYEKEE (reference sequence). The V and J ends lost 4 bases and 0 bases respectively, with 10 bases between them. The CDR3 DNA is TGTGCCAGCAGCACAGGCTCCCACCAAGAGACCCAGTACTTC. It codes for CASSTGSHQETQYF. Variable domain in full (rest from reference TRBV5-5 and TRBJ2-5): DAGVTQSPTHLIKTRGQQVTLRCSPISGHKSVSWYQQVLGQGPQFIFQYYEKEERGRGNFPDRFSARQFPNYSSELNVNALLLGDSALYLCASSTGSHQETQYFGPGTRLLVL.

The rearrangement joins TRBV13 to TRBJ2-7; D call uncertain. CDR3 size: 12 residues. V lost 0 bases and J 6 bases, leaving 6 bases between the germline ends. From germline, CDR1 is PRHDT and CDR2 FYEKMQ (reference sequence). The CDR3 nucleotides are TGTGCCAGCAGCTTAGGAGTGGGCGAGCAGTACTTC. Residues: CASSLGVGEQYF.

The chain recombines TRBV2 with TRBJ2-3, with 9 bases matching TRBD2. The CDR3 loop spans 16 amino acids. The V gene end was trimmed by 4 bases and the J gene end by 7 bases; junction bases not matched to a gene: 12. Germline CDR1 SNHLY, CDR2 FYNNEI. CDR3 residues: CASSAPWGGGANTQYF. CDR3 in DNA: TGTGCCAGCAGTGCCCCCTGGGGCGGGGGGGCGAATACGCAGTATTTT.

The V and J genes are TRBV25-1 and TRBJ1-2; no reliable D call. The CDR3 has 11 amino acids. With 1 base removed from V and 8 bases from J, the gap between germline ends came to 5 bases. Germline assignment: CDR1 MGHDK and CDR2 SYGVNS. The CDR3 sequence: CASSESRGYTF. The CDR3 DNA follows: TGTGCCAGCAGTGAATCAAGGGGCTACACCTTC.

This clone was recorded once. The V and J genes are TRBV6-1 and TRBJ2-1; D remains ambiguous. Germline loops: CDR1 MNHNS, CDR2 SASEGT. The length of the CDR3 is 15 residues. Trimming took 1 base from V and 0 from J, leaving 7 bases between them. CDR3 amino acids: CASSEGVISYNEQFF. For the CDR3, the DNA is TGTGCCAGCAGTGAAGGTGTCATCTCCTACAATGAGCAGTTCTTC.

The chain recombines TRBV9 with TRBJ2-2, with a weak D call TRBD2 (6 bases). The CDR3 totals 16 residues. The germline gives CDR1 SGDLS, CDR2 YYNGEE. The V gene lost 0 bases and the J gene lost 2 bases, with 11 bases spanning the gap. CDR3 nucleotides: TGTGCCAGCAGCGTAGGGGGGGTGATTAACACCGGGGAGCTGTTTTTT. It specifies CASSVGGVINTGELFF.

The chain recombines TRBV10-3 with TRBJ2-1, with 8 bases lining up with TRBD2. Losses at the gene ends were 6 bases for V and 2 bases for J; bases not matched to a gene: 0. CDR1 is ENHRY, CDR2 SYGVKD, per germline. The CDR3 is made up of 13 amino acids. The CDR3 bases are TGTGCCATCAGGCGGGGGGCCTACAATGAGCAGTTCTTC. Residues: CAIRRGAYNEQFF.